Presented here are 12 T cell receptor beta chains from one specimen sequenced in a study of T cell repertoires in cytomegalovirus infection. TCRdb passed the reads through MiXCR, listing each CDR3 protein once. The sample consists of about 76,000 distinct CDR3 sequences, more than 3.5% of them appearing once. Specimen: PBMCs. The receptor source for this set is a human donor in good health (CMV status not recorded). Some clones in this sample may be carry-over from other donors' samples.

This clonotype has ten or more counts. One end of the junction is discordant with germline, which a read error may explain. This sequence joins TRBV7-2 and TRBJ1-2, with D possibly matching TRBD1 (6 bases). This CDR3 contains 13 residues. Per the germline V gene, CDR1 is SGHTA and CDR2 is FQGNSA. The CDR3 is CASTLQGVSGYTF. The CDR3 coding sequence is TGTGCCAGCACCTTACAGGGAGTAAGTGGCTACACCTTC.

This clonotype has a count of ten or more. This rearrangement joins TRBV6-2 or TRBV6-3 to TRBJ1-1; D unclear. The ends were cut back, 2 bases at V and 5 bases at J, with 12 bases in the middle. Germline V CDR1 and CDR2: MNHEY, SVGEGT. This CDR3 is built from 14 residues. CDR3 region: CASSYVGTSTEAFF. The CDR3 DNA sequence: TGTGCCAGCAGTTACGTCGGCACTTCGACTGAAGCTTTCTTT.

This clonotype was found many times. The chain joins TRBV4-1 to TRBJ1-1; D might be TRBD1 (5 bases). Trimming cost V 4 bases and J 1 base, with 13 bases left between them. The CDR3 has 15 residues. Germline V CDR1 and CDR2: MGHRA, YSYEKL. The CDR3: CASSLRDSSNTEAFF. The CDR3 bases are TGCGCCAGCAGCCTCCGGGACTCCTCGAACACTGAAGCTTTCTTT.

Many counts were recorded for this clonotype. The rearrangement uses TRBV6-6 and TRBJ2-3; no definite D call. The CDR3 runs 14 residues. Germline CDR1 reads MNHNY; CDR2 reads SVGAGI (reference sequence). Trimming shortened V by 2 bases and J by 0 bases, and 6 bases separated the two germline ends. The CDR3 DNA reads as TGTGCCAGCAGTTACCGGTCAAGCACAGATACGCAGTATTTT. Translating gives CASSYRSSTDTQYF.

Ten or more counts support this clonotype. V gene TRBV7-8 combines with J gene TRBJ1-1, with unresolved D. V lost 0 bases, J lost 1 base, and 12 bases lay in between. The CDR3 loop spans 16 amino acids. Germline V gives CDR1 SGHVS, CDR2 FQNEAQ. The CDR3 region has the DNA TGTGCCAGCAGCTTAGCCCCGGAGACGGCGAACACTGAAGCTTTCTTT. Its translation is CASSLAPETANTEAFF.

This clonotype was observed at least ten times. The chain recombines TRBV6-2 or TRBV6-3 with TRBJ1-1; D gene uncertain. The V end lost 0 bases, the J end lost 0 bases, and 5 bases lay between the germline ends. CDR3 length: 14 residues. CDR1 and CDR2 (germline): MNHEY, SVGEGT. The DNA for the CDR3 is TGTGCCAGCAGTTACTCATCCCTGAACACTGAAGCTTTCTTT. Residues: CASSYSSLNTEAFF.

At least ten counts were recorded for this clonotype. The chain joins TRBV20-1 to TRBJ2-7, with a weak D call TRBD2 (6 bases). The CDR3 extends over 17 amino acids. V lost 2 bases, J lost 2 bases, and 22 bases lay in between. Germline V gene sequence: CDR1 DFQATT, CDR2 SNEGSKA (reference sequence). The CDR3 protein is CSARRLDRLAATYEQYF. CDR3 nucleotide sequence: TGCAGTGCTAGAAGACTAGACAGATTAGCCGCCACCTACGAGCAGTACTTC.

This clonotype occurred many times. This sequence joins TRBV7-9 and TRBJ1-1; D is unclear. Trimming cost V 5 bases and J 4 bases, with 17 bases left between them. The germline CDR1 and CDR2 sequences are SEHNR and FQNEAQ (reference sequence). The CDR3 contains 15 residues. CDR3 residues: CASSKDVGSGTEAFF. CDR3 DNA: TGTGCCAGCAGCAAGGACGTAGGTAGCGGCACTGAAGCTTTCTTT.

CDR3 protein: CASSSGLAGYGTDTQYF. In nucleotides, the CDR3 is TGTGCCAGCAGCTCGGGACTAGCGGGGTATGGCACAGATACGCAGTATTTT. The rearrangement links TRBV7-2 to TRBJ2-3; 13 bases are shared with TRBD2. Germline V gene lookup returns CDR1 SGHTA and CDR2 FQGNSA. The V segment lost 4 bases and the J segment 1 base; nucleotides outside the gene matches: 5. This CDR3 region has 17 residues. The entire variable domain, with the rest obtained from reference TRBV7-2 and TRBJ2-3, is as follows: GAGVSQSPSNKVTEKGKDVELRCDPISGHTALYWYRQSLGQGLEFLIYFQGNSAPDKSGLPSDRFSAERTGGSVSTLTIQRTQQEDSAVYLCASSSGLAGYGTDTQYFGPGTRLTVL.

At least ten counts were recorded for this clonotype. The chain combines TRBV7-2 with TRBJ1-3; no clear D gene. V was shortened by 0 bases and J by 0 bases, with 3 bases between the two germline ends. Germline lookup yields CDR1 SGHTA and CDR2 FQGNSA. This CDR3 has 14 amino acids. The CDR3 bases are TGTGCCAGCAGCTTAGCAAACTCTGGAAACACCATATATTTT. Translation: CASSLANSGNTIYF.

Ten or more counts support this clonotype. The CDR3 reads CASSPRGGGDTQYF. CDR3 in DNA: TGTGCCAGCAGCCCCCGGGGTGGGGGGGATACGCAGTATTTT. The chain couples TRBV7-8 to TRBJ2-3; D may be TRBD2 (6 bases). With 5 bases removed from V and 6 bases from J, the gap between germline ends came to 15 bases. Germline CDR1 reads SGHVS; CDR2 reads FQNEAQ. This CDR3 region has 14 residues.

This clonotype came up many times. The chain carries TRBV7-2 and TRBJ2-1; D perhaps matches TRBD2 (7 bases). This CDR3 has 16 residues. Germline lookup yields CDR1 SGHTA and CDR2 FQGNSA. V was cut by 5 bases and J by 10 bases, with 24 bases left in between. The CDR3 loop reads CASSTLWGGPVDEQFF. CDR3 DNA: TGTGCCAGCAGCACCTTGTGGGGGGGCCCGGTGGACGAGCAGTTCTTC.